The rows below give T cell receptor beta chains drawn from one sample of a study of blood T cell repertoires in COVID-19. The repertoire was sequenced with immunoSEQ multiplex PCR; TCRdb's copy has only in-frame clones and lacks some. Of about 280,000 clones listed, 80% to 85% are singletons. Sequencing used PBMCs or T cells enriched from blood (not recorded which). The receptor set was obtained from a man aged 40-50 years who had been exposed to COVID-19. The CDR3 runs from the conserved cysteine through the conserved F or W. Fields, in order: clone size, V gene, D gene, J gene, CDR3 protein, CDR3 DNA. A D gene is named only where the DNA matches it firmly. Part of the rows lack a size; the others show once, few, many or a class for expanded clones.

>NA|TRBV6-5|NA|TRBJ2-2
CASSYSYSNTGELFF
TGTGCCAGCAGTTACTCCTACAGCAACACCGGGGAGCTGTTTTTT
>NA|TRBV19|NA|TRBJ2-7
CASSAGYGSYEQYF
TGTGCCAGTAGTGCGGGATATGGATCCTACGAGCAGTACTTC
>once|TRBV30|NA|TRBJ1-1
CAWRWQNTEAFF
TGTGCCTGGAGATGGCAAAACACTGAAGCTTTCTTT
>NA|TRBV7-2|NA|TRBJ1-5
CASSFSSGINQPQHF
TGTGCCAGCAGCTTTTCGTCGGGGATCAATCAGCCCCAGCATTTT
>NA|TRBV7-2|NA|TRBJ2-1
CASSLVAATYNEQFF
TGTGCCAGCAGCTTAGTCGCGGCGACCTACAATGAGCAGTTCTTC
>NA|TRBV19|NA|TRBJ1-3
CASRASSGNTIYF
TGTGCCAGTAGAGCGAGCTCTGGAAACACCATATATTTT
>NA|TRBV15|TRBD2|TRBJ2-1
CATSKEPGLKNNEQFF
TGTGCCACCAGCAAGGAGCCGGGACTAAAGAACAATGAGCAGTTCTTC
>NA|TRBV9|NA|TRBJ2-7
CASSFRGGGSRYEQYF
TGTGCCAGCAGCTTCCGGGGAGGGGGGTCTCGGTACGAGCAGTACTTC
>NA|TRBV5-1|TRBD2|TRBJ2-2
CASTRAGASNTGELFF
TGCGCCAGCACGAGAGCGGGAGCGTCGAACACCGGGGAGCTGTTTTTT
>NA|TRBV29-1|NA|TRBJ1-3
CSVQDSNSGNTIYF
TGCAGCGTCCAAGACAGTAACTCTGGAAACACCATATATTTT
>NA|TRBV29-1|NA|TRBJ1-2
CSAETGDVYGYTF
TGCAGCGCCGAAACGGGGGATGTCTATGGCTACACCTTC
>NA|TRBV10-3|NA|TRBJ1-4
CAISEATNEKLFF
TGTGCCATCTCTGAGGCAACTAATGAAAAACTGTTTTTT
>NA|TRBV28|TRBD2|TRBJ2-7
CASRTSGPRWEQYF
TGTGCCAGCAGGACTAGCGGGCCACGGTGGGAGCAGTACTTC
>NA|TRBV3-1/TRBV3-2|TRBD2|TRBJ2-1
CASGTSKYNEQFF
TGTGCCAGCGGGACTAGCAAATACAATGAGCAGTTCTTC
>NA|TRBV15|NA|TRBJ2-3
CATSREETTDTQYF
TGTGCCACCAGCAGAGAGGAGACCACAGATACGCAGTATTTT
>NA|TRBV3-1/TRBV3-2|NA|TRBJ1-1
CASSQEFVDGAQAFF
TGTGCCAGCAGCCAGGAGTTTGTCGACGGTGCTCAAGCTTTCTTT
>once|TRBV30|TRBD2|TRBJ2-3
CAWSPTSGRTDTQYF
TGTGCCTGGAGCCCGACTAGCGGACGCACAGATACGCAGTATTTT
>NA|TRBV28|NA|TRBJ1-5
CASSLWGGAPNQPQHF
TGTGCCAGCAGTTTATGGGGAGGAGCCCCCAATCAGCCCCAGCATTTT
>NA|TRBV11-2|TRBD1|TRBJ2-1
CASSRHRDRVTYNEQFF
TGTGCCAGCAGCCGACACCGGGACAGGGTAACCTACAATGAGCAGTTCTTC
>NA|TRBV7-8|TRBD1|TRBJ2-5
CASSRDRGMGRGTQYF
TGTGCCAGCAGCCGGGACAGGGGGATGGGAAGGGGGACCCAGTACTTC
>once|TRBV30|NA|TRBJ2-7
CAWSQDIKGNEQYF
TGTGCCTGGAGTCAGGACATAAAAGGGAACGAGCAGTACTTC
>NA|TRBV6-5|NA|TRBJ1-1
CASSPWGGNTEAFF
TGTGCCAGCAGTCCTTGGGGGGGGAACACTGAAGCTTTCTTT
>NA|TRBV29-1|NA|TRBJ2-6
CSVWGLHSGANVLTF
TGCAGCGTGTGGGGGCTCCACTCTGGGGCCAACGTCCTGACTTTC
>NA|TRBV30|NA|TRBJ2-2
CAWSVLRNTGELFF
TGTGCCTGGAGTGTACTACGAAACACCGGGGAGCTGTTTTTT
>NA|TRBV7-8|TRBD1|TRBJ2-7
CASSRGQGYEQYF
TGTGCCAGCAGCCGTGGACAGGGCTACGAGCAGTACTTC
>NA|TRBV19|TRBD1|TRBJ1-4
CATTRGQEWEKLFF
TGTGCCACAACGAGGGGGCAAGAGTGGGAAAAACTGTTTTTT
>NA|TRBV5-4|NA|TRBJ1-4
CASSFRRGATNEKLFF
TGTGCCAGCAGCTTTAGGCGGGGCGCAACTAATGAAAAACTGTTTTTT
>NA|TRBV10-3|NA|TRBJ1-1
CAISESLDSLQEAFF
TGTGCCATCAGTGAGTCGCTGGACAGCCTTCAGGAAGCTTTCTTT
>NA|TRBV18|NA|TRBJ1-2
CASSLPRGIVHGYTF
TGTGCCAGCTCACTACCCAGGGGTATCGTCCATGGCTACACCTTC
>few|TRBV29-1|NA|TRBJ1-2
CSAGGGSSVQENYGYTF
TGCAGCGCTGGGGGAGGCTCCTCGGTTCAAGAGAACTATGGCTACACCTTC
>once|TRBV3-1/TRBV3-2|TRBD2|TRBJ2-7
CASSQDPSSGGYEQYF
TGTGCCAGCAGCCAGGACCCCTCCTCGGGAGGGTACGAGCAGTACTTC
>NA|TRBV10-1|NA|TRBJ2-1
CASGGLNGKQFF
TGCGCCAGCGGGGGACTTAACGGGAAGCAGTTCTTC
>NA|TRBV10-3|TRBD1|TRBJ1-5
CAISGYSTGTGDNQPQHF
TGTGCCATCAGTGGGTACTCCACCGGGACAGGGGACAATCAGCCCCAGCATTTT
>NA|TRBV30|TRBD1|TRBJ1-1
CAWSKGQAKAFF
TGTGCCTGGAGCAAGGGACAGGCAAAAGCTTTCTTT
>NA|TRBV18|NA|TRBJ2-7
CASSRGGGRLENEQYF
TGTGCCAGCTCAAGAGGGGGGGGCCGTTTAGAAAACGAGCAGTACTTC
>NA|TRBV6-6|NA|TRBJ1-2
CASSRGGNYGYTF
TGTGCCAGCAGCCGTGGGGGCAACTATGGCTACACCTTC
>NA|TRBV29-1|NA|TRBJ1-2
CSVYAGGSYGYTF
TGCAGCGTTTATGCGGGTGGGAGCTATGGCTACACCTTC
>NA|TRBV30|TRBD1|TRBJ1-4
CAWRGDRSNEKLFF
TGTGCCTGGAGGGGGGACAGGAGTAATGAAAAACTGTTTTTT
>NA|TRBV6-5|TRBD1|TRBJ1-2
CASSSGQLRGYTF
TGTGCCAGCAGTTCGGGACAGCTTCGAGGCTACACCTTC
>NA|TRBV28|TRBD2|TRBJ2-7
CASSFLGWRESLYEQYF
TGTGCCAGCAGTTTCTTGGGTTGGCGGGAGTCCCTCTACGAGCAGTACTTC
>NA|TRBV2|TRBD2|TRBJ2-1
CASRERTSGWRTSYNEQFF
TGTGCCAGCAGGGAAAGGACTAGCGGGTGGAGGACCTCCTACAATGAGCAGTTCTTC
>NA|TRBV19|TRBD2|TRBJ2-1
CASSIGVTSGRLVNEQFF
TGTGCCAGTAGTATAGGGGTGACTAGCGGGAGATTAGTCAATGAGCAGTTCTTC